The 32 T cell receptor beta chains in this list originate from one sample, sequenced in a study of chemoradiotherapy in HPV16-positive cancers. Data came from immunoSEQ multiplex PCR; TCRdb stores just in-frame clones and leaves some out. The sample includes over 1,500 clones, 83% of them seen just once. The material was tumor tissue, obtained from a patient who underwent chemoradiotherapy. These TCRs come from a human donor with HPV-associated anogenital cancer.

This clone occurred a few times. Here the CDR3 DNA reads TGCGCCAGCAGCTTGGAAGGGACAGGGGGTGACACCATATATTTT. Its protein is CASSLEGTGGDTIYF. The gene calls are TRBV5-1 and TRBJ1-3; 11 positions agree with TRBD1. The V gene's germline CDR1 is SGHRS and CDR2 YFSETQ. The CDR3 is 15 amino acids. The J segment lost 8 bases and the V segment lost 0 bases, leaving 4 bases of the junction unmatched.

The gene calls are TRBV6-1 and TRBJ2-7; TRBD1 might be the D (6 bases). V lost 1 base and J 6 bases, leaving 13 bases between the germline ends. Per germline, CDR1 MNHNS and CDR2 SASEGT. This CDR3 is 14 amino acids long. The CDR3 is CASSEGAGEFEQYF. The CDR3 DNA follows: TGTGCCAGCAGTGAAGGCGCAGGGGAGTTCGAGCAGTACTTC.

J is TRBJ2-5 and V is TRBV2; no reliable D call. The CDR3 is 11 amino acids. Germline values: CDR1 SNHLY, CDR2 FYNNEI. The V end lost 6 bases, the J end lost 2 bases, and 4 bases lay between the germline ends. CDR3 residues: CASRRQETQYF. CDR3 DNA: TGTGCCAGCAGGAGACAAGAGACCCAGTACTTC.

The chain recombines TRBV6-4 with TRBJ2-7; possible D gene TRBD1, 5 bases. The CDR3 contains 14 residues. Germline-derived CDR1 and CDR2 are MRHNA and SNTAGT. Between the trimmed V and J ends, which lost 6 bases and 0 bases, there was a span of 12 bases. The CDR3 is CASSSPDSSYEQYF. The CDR3 coding sequence is TGTGCCAGCAGCTCACCTGACAGCTCCTACGAGCAGTACTTC.

The genes are TRBV15 and TRBJ2-1, with 9 bases that match TRBD2. The CDR3 is 15 amino acids. The V gene's germline CDR1 is LNHNV and CDR2 YYDKDF (reference sequence). V lost 0 bases, J lost 4 bases, and 1 base stayed unmatched. CDR3: CATSRESGGYNEQFF. The CDR3 DNA sequence: TGTGCCACCAGCAGAGAGAGCGGGGGGTACAATGAGCAGTTCTTC.

The chain employs TRBV6-1 and TRBJ2-1; 10 bases are shared with TRBD1. Germline lookup yields CDR1 MNHNS and CDR2 SASEGT. The V gene end was trimmed by 3 bases and the J gene end by 2 bases; junction bases not matched to a gene: 1. This CDR3 comprises 15 residues. CDR3 residues: CASSEDRGAYNEQFF. The CDR3 region has the DNA TGTGCCAGCAGTGAGGACAGGGGGGCCTACAATGAGCAGTTCTTC.

The V gene is TRBV25-1, the J gene TRBJ2-1; 7 bases align to TRBD2. This CDR3 contains 15 residues. The junction had 3 bases not matched to a gene; V was cut back by 4 bases and J by 0 bases. Per germline, CDR1 MGHDK and CDR2 SYGVNS. The CDR3 spells CASSAPGGSYNEQFF. The CDR3 nucleotides read TGTGCCAGCAGTGCTCCGGGGGGCTCCTACAATGAGCAGTTCTTC. Full variable domain (rest looked up from reference TRBV25-1 and TRBJ2-1): EADIYQTPRYLVIGTGKKITLECSQTMGHDKMYWYQQDPGMELHLIHYSYGVNSTEKGDLSSESTVSRIRTEHFPLTLESARPSHTSQYLCASSAPGGSYNEQFFGPGTRLTVL.

In its sample, this clone was seen once. V gene TRBV28 combines with J gene TRBJ1-2; the D is unclear. Trimming stripped 5 bases from V and 3 bases from J, with 7 bases between. There are 12 residues in the CDR3. Germline loops: CDR1 MDHEN, CDR2 SYDVKM. The CDR3 coding sequence is TGTGCCAGCAGTCCCTTTTACTATGGCTACACCTTC. This sequence encodes CASSPFYYGYTF.

J is TRBJ2-1 and V is TRBV27; TRBD2 agrees at 8 bases. CDR3 length: 13 residues. The ends lost 8 bases at V and 5 bases at J; junction bases unmatched: 5. Germline V CDR1 and CDR2: MNHEY, SMNVEV (reference sequence). CDR3 sequence (DNA): TGTGCCAGCGGAATACTAGCGGACAATGAGCAGTTCTTC. Its translation: CASGILADNEQFF.

V usage is TRBV5-1 and J usage is TRBJ2-5; D is possibly TRBD1 or TRBD2 (5 bases each). Trimming removed 2 bases at V and 5 bases at J, with 10 bases between. CDR1 and CDR2 from the germline V gene are SGHRS and YFSETQ. The CDR3 covers 13 residues. This CDR3 reads CASSFEGRETQYF. CDR3 DNA sequence: TGCGCCAGCAGCTTCGAGGGACGGGAGACCCAGTACTTC.

This clone was detected only once. J is TRBJ2-1 and V is TRBV7-2, with 13 bases matching TRBD2. Looked up from germline, CDR1 is SGHTA and CDR2 is FQGNSA. The CDR3 runs to 17 residues. The junction had 3 bases not matched to a gene; V was cut back by 1 base and J by 3 bases. Written as DNA, the CDR3 is TGTGCCAGCAGCTTAGGGGGACTAGCGGGGTTCTACAATGAGCAGTTCTTC. Its protein product is CASSLGGLAGFYNEQFF.

This chain joins TRBV10-3 and TRBJ2-5; 10 bases align to TRBD2. The end of the DNA is better explained by TRBJ2-7, so the J call may be wrong. The germline V gene encodes CDR1 ENHRY and CDR2 SYGVKD. The CDR3 extends over 14 amino acids. CDR3 protein: CAISPGTSAYEQYF. CDR3 nucleotides: TGTGCCATCAGTCCCGGGACTAGCGCCTACGAGCAGTACTTC.

This chain joins TRBV5-8 and TRBJ2-3; D remains ambiguous. Between the trimmed V and J ends, which lost 3 bases and 7 bases, there was a span of 12 bases. The CDR3 has 13 amino acids. Germline CDR1 SGHTS, CDR2 YDEGEE. CDR3 DNA: TGTGCCAGCAGCTCCTCCGATGAATATACGCAGTATTTT. It specifies CASSSSDEYTQYF.

The chain links TRBV30 to TRBJ2-5; 7 bases agree with TRBD1. Germline loops: CDR1 GTSNPN, CDR2 SVGIG (reference sequence). The CDR3 length is 17 residues. The J segment lost 5 bases and the V segment lost 2 bases, leaving 17 bases of the junction unmatched. The CDR3 here is CAWSRGLTNQQGETQYF. The CDR3 nucleotides are TGTGCCTGGAGTAGGGGCCTCACCAATCAACAGGGGGAGACCCAGTACTTC.

The CDR3 bases are TGTGCCAGCATTATACAGGGGCCCTCCTACGAGCAGTACTTC. It codes for CASIIQGPSYEQYF. V gene TRBV2 combines with J gene TRBJ2-7; the match to TRBD1 covers 7 bases. J gave up 0 bases and V 7 bases, and 6 bases lay outside the gene matches. CDR3 length: 14 residues. From germline, CDR1 is SNHLY and CDR2 FYNNEI.

The rearrangement joins TRBV28 to TRBJ2-5, with TRBD1 matching over 11 bases. CDR1 MDHEN and CDR2 SYDVKM come from the germline V gene. With V trimmed by 5 bases and J by 3 bases, 8 bases remained unmatched. This CDR3 is built from 16 residues. The DNA of the CDR3 is TGTGCCAGCAGTCACTCCGGGACAGGGGGGAAAGAGACCCAGTACTTC. Translated: CASSHSGTGGKETQYF.

The J gene is TRBJ2-7, the V gene TRBV23-1, with 8 nucleotides matching TRBD1. TRBV23-1 counts as an open reading frame of uncertain function. The CDR3 totals 18 residues. The V segment lost 1 base and the J segment 6 bases; nucleotides outside the gene matches: 17. The CDR3 bases are TGCGCCAGCAGTCAATTGTACAGGGGGTACGGGAGCGGTGGCGAGCAGTACTTC. As protein: CASSQLYRGYGSGGEQYF.

The V gene is TRBV30, the J gene TRBJ1-1, with no clear D. Germline CDR1 is GTSNPN and CDR2 is SVGIG (reference sequence). V lost 4 bases, J lost 6 bases, and 12 bases lay in between. This CDR3 has 12 amino acids. Here the CDR3 reads CAWNGDRAEAFF. For the CDR3, the DNA is TGTGCCTGGAACGGGGATCGGGCTGAAGCTTTCTTT. Based on the CDR3 plus reference TRBV30 and TRBJ1-1, the full variable domain is SQTIHQWPATLVQPVGSPLSLECTVEGTSNPNLYWYRQAAGRGLQLLFYSVGIGQISSEVPQNLSASRPQDRQFILSSKKLLLSDSGFYLCAWNGDRAEAFFGQGTRLTVV.

J is TRBJ1-1 and V is TRBV5-6; 8 nucleotides match TRBD1. With 2 bases clipped from V and 6 bases from J, the junction kept 3 bases outside the gene matches. The CDR3 contains 13 residues. Germline V gives CDR1 SGHDT, CDR2 YYEEEE. CDR3 coding DNA: TGTGCCAGCAGCTTAGGGACAGGACCTGAAGCTTTCTTT. This sequence encodes CASSLGTGPEAFF.

The chain uses TRBV29-1 and TRBJ2-1; D is unclear. CDR1 SQVTM and CDR2 ANQGSEA come from the germline V gene. Trimming pared 4 bases from V and 6 bases from J, leaving 10 bases between. This CDR3 spans 12 amino acids. The CDR3 DNA reads TGCAGCGTTGTCGGAAATAGCAATGAGCAGTTCTTC. It codes for CSVVGNSNEQFF.

V is TRBV5-1 and J is TRBJ2-3; D perhaps matches TRBD2 (5 bases). Trimming removed 0 bases at V and 4 bases at J, with 9 bases between. Germline V gene lookup returns CDR1 SGHRS and CDR2 YFSETQ. The CDR3 spans 14 residues. The CDR3 protein is CASSLGGKADTQYF. In DNA, the CDR3 is TGCGCCAGCAGCTTGGGAGGGAAGGCAGATACGCAGTATTTT.

The chain uses TRBV30 and TRBJ1-2; D remains ambiguous. This CDR3 contains 12 residues. Trimming removed 3 bases at V and 8 bases at J, with 13 bases between. Germline V gene sequence: CDR1 GTSNPN, CDR2 SVGIG (reference sequence). The CDR3 DNA reads TGTGCCTGGAGAGAAGCCCCCGGGGGCTACACCTTC. It encodes CAWREAPGGYTF.

J is TRBJ1-1 and V is TRBV5-1; no firm D call. V was clipped by 0 bases and J by 6 bases, with 12 bases between them. The germline V gene has CDR1 SGHRS and CDR2 YFSETQ. CDR3 size: 14 residues. The CDR3, as DNA: TGCGCCAGCAGCTTGGGGTTCCCAGAAGCTGAAGCTTTCTTT. Its translation is CASSLGFPEAEAFF.

Written as DNA, the CDR3 is TGCAGCGTTGTAGGGACAGCAGATACGCAGTATTTT. Its protein is CSVVGTADTQYF. V is TRBV29-1 and J is TRBJ2-3, with 7 nucleotides matching TRBD1. This CDR3 region has 12 residues. Losses at the gene ends were 4 bases for V and 4 bases for J; bases not matched to a gene: 2. The germline V gene encodes CDR1 SQVTM and CDR2 ANQGSEA.

The J gene is TRBJ1-6, the V gene TRBV9; 9 bases are a match to TRBD1. Germline V CDR1 and CDR2: SGDLS, YYNGEE. V lost 3 bases and J lost 9; bases outside the gene matches: 7. The CDR3 totals 15 residues. The CDR3 loop is CASSGTGGRSSPLHF. DNA for the CDR3: TGTGCCAGCAGCGGAACAGGGGGCAGGAGTTCACCCCTCCACTTT.

The rearrangement links TRBV7-6 to TRBJ1-3; D is unresolved. The CDR3 has 13 amino acids. The V gene lost 5 bases and the J gene lost 4 bases, with 9 bases spanning the gap. The germline V gene has CDR1 SGHVS and CDR2 FNYEAQ. The CDR3 spells CASSPSQGNTIYF. CDR3 coding DNA: TGTGCCAGCAGCCCCAGCCAGGGAAACACCATATATTTT.

This chain uses TRBV10-3 with TRBJ1-2, with D possibly TRBD1 on 6 matching bases. CDR1 ENHRY and CDR2 SYGVKD come from the germline V gene. Trimming stripped 0 bases from V and 7 bases from J, with 6 bases between. This CDR3 region has 12 residues. The CDR3 is CAISESGGGYTF. CDR3 DNA sequence: TGTGCCATCAGTGAGTCAGGGGGTGGCTACACCTTC.

This CDR3 reads CASSIFVTVHITGELFF. The CDR3 DNA reads as TGTGCCAGTAGTATATTTGTGACAGTGCACATCACCGGGGAGCTGTTTTTT. This chain connects TRBV19 to TRBJ2-2; D is perhaps TRBD1 (5 bases). V lost 2 bases to trimming and J lost 4 bases, with 17 bases between them. The CDR3 has 17 amino acids. Germline-derived CDR1 and CDR2 are LNHDA and SQIVND (reference sequence).

The chain carries TRBV2 and TRBJ1-2; 9 bases are shared with TRBD1. Trimming removed 4 bases from V and 7 bases from J; junction bases left unmatched: 4. There are 13 residues in the CDR3. Germline V gene data show CDR1 as SNHLY and CDR2 as FYNNEI. CDR3 amino acids: CASSVGTGLGYTF. CDR3 nucleotides: TGTGCCAGCAGTGTAGGGACAGGGCTTGGCTACACCTTC. Together with reference TRBV2 and TRBJ1-2, the CDR3 gives the full variable domain: EPEVTQTPSHQVTQMGQEVILRCVPISNHLYFYWYRQILGQKVEFLVSFYNNEISEKSEIFDDQFSVERPDGSNFTLKIRSTKLEDSAMYFCASSVGTGLGYTFGSGTRLTVV.

This clone was observed a few times. The chain is built from TRBV30 and TRBJ1-5; a possible D gene is TRBD1 (6 bases). The V gene lost 2 bases and the J gene lost 3 bases, with 8 bases spanning the gap. The V gene's germline CDR1 is GTSNPN and CDR2 SVGIG (reference sequence). The CDR3 consists of 13 residues. The CDR3 region has the DNA TGTGCCTGGAGTACAGGGATCAATCAGCCCCAGCATTTT. Its translation: CAWSTGINQPQHF.

The CDR3 DNA reads as TGTGCCAGCAGCCCACAGGGGGATACGCAGTATTTT. This codes for CASSPQGDTQYF. V and J are TRBV7-3 and TRBJ2-3, with 7 positions matching TRBD1. Germline V gene sequence: CDR1 SGHTA, CDR2 FQGTGA. V trimming: 5 bases; J trimming: 6 bases; junction bases outside the gene matches: 2. The CDR3 spans 12 residues.

The chain carries TRBV5-1 and TRBJ2-4; a possible D gene is TRBD2 (6 bases). The CDR3 covers 13 residues. V was pared by 0 bases and J by 8 bases, with 9 bases between. Germline loops: CDR1 SGHRS, CDR2 YFSETQ. CDR3 in amino acids: CASSLAGEDIQYF. The CDR3 region has the DNA TGCGCCAGCAGCTTGGCGGGGGAGGACATTCAGTACTTC.